This T cell receptor (beta chain) emerged from a study of blood T cell repertoires in COVID-19. Original processing notes: By means of reference gene primer amplification, nucleated cell counts were estimated. Profiling relied on immunoSEQ multiplex PCR, and the TCRdb table lists in-frame clones only, not all of them. V and J calls and clone size are copied from that table; D and trimming were computed from the DNA. The sample lists fewer than 150,000 clones; around 90% were seen once. The CDR3 spans 15 residues. After removal of 6 bases from V and 6 bases from J, the junction contained 12 bases not matched to a gene. Germline-derived CDR1 and CDR2 are MNHEY and SVGAGI.

Sequenced input: peripheral blood. The chain recombines TRBV6-5 with TRBJ2-3; TRBD1 agrees at 7 bases. The receptor was isolated from a woman aged 55-69 years with COVID-19, enrolled during active disease. The CDR3 reads CASSSGTADGDTQYF. The CDR3 region has the DNA TGTGCCAGCAGCTCCGGGACAGCCGACGGGGATACGCAGTATTTT.